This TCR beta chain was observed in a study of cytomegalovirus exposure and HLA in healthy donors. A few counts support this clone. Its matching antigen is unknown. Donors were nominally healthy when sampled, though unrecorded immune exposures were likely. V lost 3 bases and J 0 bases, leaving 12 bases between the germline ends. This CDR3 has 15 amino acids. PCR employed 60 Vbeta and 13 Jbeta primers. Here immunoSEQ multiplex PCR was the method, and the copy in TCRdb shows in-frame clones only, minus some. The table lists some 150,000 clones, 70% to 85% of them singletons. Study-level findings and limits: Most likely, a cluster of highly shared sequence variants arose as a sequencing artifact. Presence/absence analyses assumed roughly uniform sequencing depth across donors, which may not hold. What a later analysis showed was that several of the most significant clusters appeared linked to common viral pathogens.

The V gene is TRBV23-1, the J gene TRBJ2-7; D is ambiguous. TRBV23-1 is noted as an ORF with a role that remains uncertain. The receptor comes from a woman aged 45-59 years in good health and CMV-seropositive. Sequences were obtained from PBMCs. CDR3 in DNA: TGCGCCAGCAGTCAGGGTGGAAGGAGCTCCTACGAGCAGTACTTC. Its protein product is CASSQGGRSSYEQYF.